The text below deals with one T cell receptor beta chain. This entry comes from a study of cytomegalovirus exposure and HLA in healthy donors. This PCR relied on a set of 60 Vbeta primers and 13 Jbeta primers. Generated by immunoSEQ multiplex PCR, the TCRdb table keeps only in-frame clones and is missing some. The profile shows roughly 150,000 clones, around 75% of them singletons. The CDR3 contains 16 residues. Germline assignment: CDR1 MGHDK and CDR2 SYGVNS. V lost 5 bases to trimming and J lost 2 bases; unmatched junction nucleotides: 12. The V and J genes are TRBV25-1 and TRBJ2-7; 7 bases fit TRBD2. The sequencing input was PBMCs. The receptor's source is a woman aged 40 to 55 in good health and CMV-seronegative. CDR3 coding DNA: TGTGCCAGCAGTCTCTTTCTGTGGCGGGAGACCTACGAGCAGTACTTC. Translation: CASSLFLWRETYEQYF.